This TCR beta chain was found in a study of Ad26.COV2.S vaccination and SARS-CoV-2 variants. Study context: Once, or twice with 56 days between doses, Ad26.COV2.S was given intramuscularly.

Study-level findings and limits: Placebo recipients had lower spike-specific TCR breadth than vaccine recipients. Measures of TCR breadth and depth may have fallen short of total T cell responses.

CDR1 and CDR2 (germline): SGHTA, FQGNSA. The germline V and J ends were trimmed by 5 bases and 5 bases, with 15 bases remaining between them. The CDR3 consists of 14 residues. Here immunoSEQ multiplex PCR was the method, and the copy in TCRdb shows in-frame clones only, minus some. Of more than 400,000 clones listed, roughly 91% are singletons. Treatment described: around 19 received Ad26.COV2.S at low or high dose, single or two shots; roughly 5 received placebo; per-sample allocation not given. The study sampled participants on day 63 after the first vaccine or placebo injection. Remarks on this clone: What it binds is unknown.

The clonotype originates from a person between 18 and 60 years old who received the Ad26.COV2.S COVID-19 vaccine or a placebo. Sequencing used peripheral blood, obtained in a trial of Ad26.COV2.S vaccine versus placebo. The V and J genes are TRBV7-2 and TRBJ1-1, with D unresolved. CDR3 nucleotide sequence: TGTGCCAGCAGCACGTACCCGGTTGTGACTGAAGCTTTCTTT. Protein product: CASSTYPVVTEAFF.